This TCR beta chain was found in a study of CD8+ T cells in alopecia areata. In each case, RNA was isolated and then reverse transcribed into cDNA as the sequencing template. Some clones are missing from TCRdb's copy, which holds only in-frame ones; the method was immunoSEQ multiplex PCR. The table includes approximately 150,000 clones, about 60% detected once. For this clone: The antigen is undetermined.

The study's findings and limits: Relative to normal scalp, lesional scalp, especially alopecia totalis/universalis, showed higher clonality.

Per germline, CDR1 SEHNR and CDR2 FQNEAQ (reference sequence). The CDR3 extends over 12 amino acids. V lost 5 bases and J 6 bases, leaving 10 bases between the germline ends. Sequenced input: CD4+ T cells sorted from blood. The chain combines TRBV7-9 with TRBJ1-2; D not resolved. The TCR originated in a human donor in good health. The CDR3 region has the DNA TGTGCCAGCAGCATGCGGTTAGATGGCTACACCTTC. Protein sequence: CASSMRLDGYTF.